This TCR beta chain was identified in a study of blood T cell repertoires in COVID-19. Study overall: Samples representing acute and convalescent COVID-19 were sourced from the United States, Italy and Spain. Sources were T cells, B-cell-depleted T cells, or PBMCs; the material itself was cDNA or gDNA.

Germline CDR1 LGHDT, CDR2 YNNKEL (reference sequence). V lost 2 bases, J lost 7 bases, and 17 bases lay in between. This CDR3 has 16 residues. The assay was immunoSEQ multiplex PCR, and TCRdb's table has in-frame clones only and misses some. The sample holds 120,000 or so clones, about 79% seen once. The sample taken for sequencing was peripheral blood. The receptor comes from a woman aged 50 to 65 with acute or convalescent COVID-19. The chain carries TRBV3-1 (or the pseudogene TRBV3-2) and TRBJ2-2; a weak D match, TRBD2 (6 bases). CDR3 in DNA: TGTGCCAGCAGCCAAAGACTAGGGGCATTAAGCGGGGAGCTGTTTTTT. Translating it yields CASSQRLGALSGELFF.